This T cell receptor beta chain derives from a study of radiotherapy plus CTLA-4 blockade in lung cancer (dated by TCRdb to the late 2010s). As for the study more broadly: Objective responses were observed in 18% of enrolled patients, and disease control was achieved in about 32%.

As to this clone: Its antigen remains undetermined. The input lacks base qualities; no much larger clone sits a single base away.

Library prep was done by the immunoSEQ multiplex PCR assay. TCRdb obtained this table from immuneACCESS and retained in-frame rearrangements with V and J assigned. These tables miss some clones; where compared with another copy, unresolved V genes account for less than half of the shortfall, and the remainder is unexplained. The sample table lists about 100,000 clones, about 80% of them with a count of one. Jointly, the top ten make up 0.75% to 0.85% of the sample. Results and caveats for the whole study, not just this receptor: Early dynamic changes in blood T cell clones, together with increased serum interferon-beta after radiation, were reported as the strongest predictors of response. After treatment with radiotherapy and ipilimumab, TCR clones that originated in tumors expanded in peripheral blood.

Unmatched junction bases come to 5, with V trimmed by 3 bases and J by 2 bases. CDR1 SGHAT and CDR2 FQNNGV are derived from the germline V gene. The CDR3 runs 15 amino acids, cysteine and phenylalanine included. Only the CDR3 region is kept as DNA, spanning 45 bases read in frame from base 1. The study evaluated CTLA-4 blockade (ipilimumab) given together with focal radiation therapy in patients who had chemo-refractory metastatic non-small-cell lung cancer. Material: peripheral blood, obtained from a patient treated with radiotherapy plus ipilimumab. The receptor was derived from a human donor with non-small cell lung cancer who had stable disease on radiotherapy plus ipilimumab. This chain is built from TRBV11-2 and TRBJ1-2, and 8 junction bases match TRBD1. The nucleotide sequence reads TGTGCCAGCAGCTTCGACAGGGGTGAGAACTATGGCTACACCTTC. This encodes CASSFDRGENYGYTF.